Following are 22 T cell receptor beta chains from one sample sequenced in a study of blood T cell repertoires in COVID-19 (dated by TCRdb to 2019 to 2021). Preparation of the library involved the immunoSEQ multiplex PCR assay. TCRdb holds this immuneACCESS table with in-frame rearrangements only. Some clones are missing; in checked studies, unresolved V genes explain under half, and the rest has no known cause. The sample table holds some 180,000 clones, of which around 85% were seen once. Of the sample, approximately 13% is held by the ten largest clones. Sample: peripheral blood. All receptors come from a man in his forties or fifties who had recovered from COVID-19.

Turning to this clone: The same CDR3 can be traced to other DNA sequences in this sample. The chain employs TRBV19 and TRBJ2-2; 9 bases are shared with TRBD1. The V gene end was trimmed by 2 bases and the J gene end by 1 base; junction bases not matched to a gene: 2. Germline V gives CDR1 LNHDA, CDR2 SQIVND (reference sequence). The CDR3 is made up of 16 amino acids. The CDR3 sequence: CASSILGQGNTGELFF. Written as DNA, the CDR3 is TGTGCCAGTAGTATACTGGGACAGGGGAACACCGGGGAGCTGTTTTTT.

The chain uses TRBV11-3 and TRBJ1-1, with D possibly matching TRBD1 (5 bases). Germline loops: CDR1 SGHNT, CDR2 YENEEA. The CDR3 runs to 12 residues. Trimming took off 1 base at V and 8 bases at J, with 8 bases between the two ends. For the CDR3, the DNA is TGTGCCAGCAGCTTAGGGAGGGGAGAAGCTTTCTTT. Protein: CASSLGRGEAFF.

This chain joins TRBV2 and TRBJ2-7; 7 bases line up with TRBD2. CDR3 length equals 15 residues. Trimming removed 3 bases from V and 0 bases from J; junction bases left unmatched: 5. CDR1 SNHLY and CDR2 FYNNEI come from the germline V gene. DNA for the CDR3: TGTGCCAGCAGTGAGTTGGCTAGCGGCTCCTACGAGCAGTACTTC. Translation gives CASSELASGSYEQYF.

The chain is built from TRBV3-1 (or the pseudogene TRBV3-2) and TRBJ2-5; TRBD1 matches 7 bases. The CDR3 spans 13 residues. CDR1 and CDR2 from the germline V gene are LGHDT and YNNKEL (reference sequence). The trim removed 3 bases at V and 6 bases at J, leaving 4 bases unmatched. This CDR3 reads CASSQTGPQTQYF. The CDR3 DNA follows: TGTGCCAGCAGCCAGACAGGGCCGCAGACCCAGTACTTC.

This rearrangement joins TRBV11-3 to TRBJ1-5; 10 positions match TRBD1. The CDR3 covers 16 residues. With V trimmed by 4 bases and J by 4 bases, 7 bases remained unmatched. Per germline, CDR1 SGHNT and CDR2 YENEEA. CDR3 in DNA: TGTGCCAGCAGCTCACCCGACAGGGGGCTGAATCAGCCCCAGCATTTT. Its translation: CASSSPDRGLNQPQHF.

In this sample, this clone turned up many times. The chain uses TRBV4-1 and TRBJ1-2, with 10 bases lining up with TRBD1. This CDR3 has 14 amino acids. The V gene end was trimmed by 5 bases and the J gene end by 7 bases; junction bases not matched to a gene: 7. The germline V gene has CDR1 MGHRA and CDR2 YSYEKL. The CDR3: CASSGGQGNFGYTF. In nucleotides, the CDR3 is TGCGCCAGCAGCGGGGGACAGGGGAATTTTGGCTACACCTTC.

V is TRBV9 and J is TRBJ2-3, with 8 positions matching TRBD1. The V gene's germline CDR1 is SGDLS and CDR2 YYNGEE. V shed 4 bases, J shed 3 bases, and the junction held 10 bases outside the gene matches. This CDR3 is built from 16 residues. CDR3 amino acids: CASSPGQGKGTDTQYF. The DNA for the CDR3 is TGTGCCAGCAGCCCAGGACAGGGTAAAGGAACAGATACGCAGTATTTT. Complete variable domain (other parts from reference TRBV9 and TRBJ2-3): DSGVTQTPKHLITATGQRVTLRCSPRSGDLSVYWYQQSLDQGLQFLIQYYNGEERAKGNILERFSAQQFPDLHSELNLSSLELGDSALYFCASSPGQGKGTDTQYFGPGTRLTVL.

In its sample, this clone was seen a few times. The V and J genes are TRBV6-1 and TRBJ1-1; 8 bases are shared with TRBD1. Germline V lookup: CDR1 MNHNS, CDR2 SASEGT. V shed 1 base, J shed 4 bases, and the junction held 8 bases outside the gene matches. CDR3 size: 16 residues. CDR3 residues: CASSEGRGTGRTEAFF. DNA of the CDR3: TGTGCCAGCAGTGAAGGCAGAGGGACAGGCCGCACTGAAGCTTTCTTT.

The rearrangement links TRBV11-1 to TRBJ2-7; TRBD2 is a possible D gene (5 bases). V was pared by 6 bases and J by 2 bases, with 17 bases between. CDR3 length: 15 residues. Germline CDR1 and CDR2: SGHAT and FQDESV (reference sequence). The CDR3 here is CASRERQHLAYEQYF. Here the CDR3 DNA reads TGTGCCAGCAGAGAGCGGCAGCACTTAGCCTACGAGCAGTACTTC.

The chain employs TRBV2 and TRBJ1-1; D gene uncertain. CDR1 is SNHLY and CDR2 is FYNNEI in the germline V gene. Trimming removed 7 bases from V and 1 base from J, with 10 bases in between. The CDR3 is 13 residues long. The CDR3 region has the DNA TGTGCCAGCAAATTGGGCCAGAACACTGAAGCTTTCTTT. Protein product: CASKLGQNTEAFF.

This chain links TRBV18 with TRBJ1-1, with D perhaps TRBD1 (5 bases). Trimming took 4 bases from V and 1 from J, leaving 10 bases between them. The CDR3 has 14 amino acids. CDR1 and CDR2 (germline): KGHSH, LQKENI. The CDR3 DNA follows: TGTGCCAGCTCACTTGACAGTTGGAACACTGAAGCTTTCTTT. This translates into CASSLDSWNTEAFF.

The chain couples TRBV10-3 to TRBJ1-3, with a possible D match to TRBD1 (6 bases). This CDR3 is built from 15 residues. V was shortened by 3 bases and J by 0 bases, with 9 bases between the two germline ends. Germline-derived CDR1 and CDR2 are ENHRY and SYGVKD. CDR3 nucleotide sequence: TGTGCCATCAGTGACAGGGGTCACTCTGGAAACACCATATATTTT. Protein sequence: CAISDRGHSGNTIYF.

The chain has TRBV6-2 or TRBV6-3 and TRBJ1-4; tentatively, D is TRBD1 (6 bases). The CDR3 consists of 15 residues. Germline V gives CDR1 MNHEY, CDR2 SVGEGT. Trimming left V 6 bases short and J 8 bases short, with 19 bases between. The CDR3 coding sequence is TGTGCCAGCAGCCCATCCCCAGGGGTCGTGGAAAAACTGTTTTTT. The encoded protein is CASSPSPGVVEKLFF.

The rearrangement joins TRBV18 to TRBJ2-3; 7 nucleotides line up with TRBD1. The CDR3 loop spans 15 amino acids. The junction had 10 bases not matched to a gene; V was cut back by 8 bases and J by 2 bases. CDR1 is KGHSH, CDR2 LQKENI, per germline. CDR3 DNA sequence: TGTGCCAGCCAAACGACAGGGCGTTCCACAGATACGCAGTATTTT. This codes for CASQTTGRSTDTQYF. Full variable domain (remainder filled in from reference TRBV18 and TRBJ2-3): NAGVMQNPRHLVRRRGQEARLRCSPMKGHSHVYWYRQLPEEGLKFMVYLQKENIIDESGMPKERFSAEFPKEGPSILRIQQVVRGDSAAYFCASQTTGRSTDTQYFGPGTRLTVL.

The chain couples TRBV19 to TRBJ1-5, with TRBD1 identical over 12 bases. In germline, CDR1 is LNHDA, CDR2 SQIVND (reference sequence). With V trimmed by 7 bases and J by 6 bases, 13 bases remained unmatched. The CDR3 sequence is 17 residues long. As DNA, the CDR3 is TGTGCCAGTACAACTTCTCCGGGACAGGGGGCGAGTCAGCCCCAGCATTTT. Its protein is CASTTSPGQGASQPQHF.

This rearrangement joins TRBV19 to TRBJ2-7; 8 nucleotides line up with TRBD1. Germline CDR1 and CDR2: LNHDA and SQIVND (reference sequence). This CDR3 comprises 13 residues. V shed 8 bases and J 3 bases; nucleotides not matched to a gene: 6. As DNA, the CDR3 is TGTGCCAGTGGGAAAACAGGGGGCTACGAGCAGTACTTC. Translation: CASGKTGGYEQYF.

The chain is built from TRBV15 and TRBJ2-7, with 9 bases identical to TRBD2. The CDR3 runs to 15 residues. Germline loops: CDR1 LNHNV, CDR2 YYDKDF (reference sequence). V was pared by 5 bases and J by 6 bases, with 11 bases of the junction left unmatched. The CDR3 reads CATSSLASSGTEQYF. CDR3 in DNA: TGTGCCACCAGCTCCCTTGCGTCTAGCGGGACCGAGCAGTACTTC.

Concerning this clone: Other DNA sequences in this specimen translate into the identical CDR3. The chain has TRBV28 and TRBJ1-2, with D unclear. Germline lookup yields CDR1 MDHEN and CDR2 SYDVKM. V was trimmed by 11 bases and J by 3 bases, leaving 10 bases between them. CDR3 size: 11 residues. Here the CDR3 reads CASRADYGYTF. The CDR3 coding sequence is TGTGCCTCCCGAGCGGACTATGGCTACACCTTC.

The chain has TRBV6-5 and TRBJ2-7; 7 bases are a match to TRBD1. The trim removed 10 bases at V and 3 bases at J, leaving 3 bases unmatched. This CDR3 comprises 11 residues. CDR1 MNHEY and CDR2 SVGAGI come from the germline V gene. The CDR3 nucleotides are TGTGCCAACGGGACAGACTACGAGCAGTACTTC. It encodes CANGTDYEQYF.

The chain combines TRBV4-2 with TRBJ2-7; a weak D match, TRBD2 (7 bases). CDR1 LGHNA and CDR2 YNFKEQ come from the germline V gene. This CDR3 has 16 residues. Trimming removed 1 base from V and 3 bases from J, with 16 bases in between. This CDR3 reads CASSQGLGGRVYEQYF. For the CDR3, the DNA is TGTGCCAGCAGCCAAGGGTTGGGGGGGCGAGTCTACGAGCAGTACTTC.

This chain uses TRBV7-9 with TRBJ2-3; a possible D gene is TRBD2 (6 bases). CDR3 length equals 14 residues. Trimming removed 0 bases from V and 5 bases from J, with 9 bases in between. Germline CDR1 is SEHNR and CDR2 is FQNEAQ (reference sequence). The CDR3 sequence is CASSLAGGGDTQYF. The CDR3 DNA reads TGTGCCAGCAGCTTAGCGGGAGGTGGAGATACGCAGTATTTT.

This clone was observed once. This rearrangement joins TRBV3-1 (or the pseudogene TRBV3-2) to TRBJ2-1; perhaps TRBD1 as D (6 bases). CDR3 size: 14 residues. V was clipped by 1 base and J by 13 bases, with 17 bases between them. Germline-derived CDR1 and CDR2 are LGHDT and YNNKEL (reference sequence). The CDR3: CASSQGGLGGPQFF. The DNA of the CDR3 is TGTGCCAGCAGCCAAGGCGGGTTAGGGGGACCCCAGTTCTTC.